Described below is a single T cell receptor (beta chain) sequence and its context. As yet, its antigen is unknown. 13 Jbeta primers and 60 Vbeta primers were used for the PCR. Sequencing was performed with immunoSEQ multiplex PCR; in TCRdb, only in-frame clones are kept and a portion is missing. The table has about 190,000 clones, roughly 84% seen once. Among the donors, all were healthy bone marrow donors. This specimen belongs to a study of cytomegalovirus exposure and HLA in healthy donors. Turning to the study itself: Researchers found that just over 80% of under 450 genotyped donors fell within the Caucasian-associated ancestry cluster.

This CDR3 comprises 14 residues. The V segment lost 4 bases and the J segment 4 bases; nucleotides outside the gene matches: 6. CDR1 and CDR2 (germline): SEHNR, FQNEAQ (reference sequence). Findings of the study overall: The authors confirmed in vitro that a few CMV-associated chains were specific for CMV antigens. Excluded were some V segments that proved indistinguishable, including TRBV6-2 and TRBV6-3.

The sequencing sample was made of PBMCs. J is TRBJ1-1 and V is TRBV7-9; 7 nucleotides line up with TRBD1. This TCR was sampled from a boy aged 5-17 years in good health and CMV-seronegative. CDR3 in amino acids: CASSWGTVRTEAFF. CDR3 nucleotides: TGTGCCAGCAGCTGGGGGACAGTACGCACTGAAGCTTTCTTT.